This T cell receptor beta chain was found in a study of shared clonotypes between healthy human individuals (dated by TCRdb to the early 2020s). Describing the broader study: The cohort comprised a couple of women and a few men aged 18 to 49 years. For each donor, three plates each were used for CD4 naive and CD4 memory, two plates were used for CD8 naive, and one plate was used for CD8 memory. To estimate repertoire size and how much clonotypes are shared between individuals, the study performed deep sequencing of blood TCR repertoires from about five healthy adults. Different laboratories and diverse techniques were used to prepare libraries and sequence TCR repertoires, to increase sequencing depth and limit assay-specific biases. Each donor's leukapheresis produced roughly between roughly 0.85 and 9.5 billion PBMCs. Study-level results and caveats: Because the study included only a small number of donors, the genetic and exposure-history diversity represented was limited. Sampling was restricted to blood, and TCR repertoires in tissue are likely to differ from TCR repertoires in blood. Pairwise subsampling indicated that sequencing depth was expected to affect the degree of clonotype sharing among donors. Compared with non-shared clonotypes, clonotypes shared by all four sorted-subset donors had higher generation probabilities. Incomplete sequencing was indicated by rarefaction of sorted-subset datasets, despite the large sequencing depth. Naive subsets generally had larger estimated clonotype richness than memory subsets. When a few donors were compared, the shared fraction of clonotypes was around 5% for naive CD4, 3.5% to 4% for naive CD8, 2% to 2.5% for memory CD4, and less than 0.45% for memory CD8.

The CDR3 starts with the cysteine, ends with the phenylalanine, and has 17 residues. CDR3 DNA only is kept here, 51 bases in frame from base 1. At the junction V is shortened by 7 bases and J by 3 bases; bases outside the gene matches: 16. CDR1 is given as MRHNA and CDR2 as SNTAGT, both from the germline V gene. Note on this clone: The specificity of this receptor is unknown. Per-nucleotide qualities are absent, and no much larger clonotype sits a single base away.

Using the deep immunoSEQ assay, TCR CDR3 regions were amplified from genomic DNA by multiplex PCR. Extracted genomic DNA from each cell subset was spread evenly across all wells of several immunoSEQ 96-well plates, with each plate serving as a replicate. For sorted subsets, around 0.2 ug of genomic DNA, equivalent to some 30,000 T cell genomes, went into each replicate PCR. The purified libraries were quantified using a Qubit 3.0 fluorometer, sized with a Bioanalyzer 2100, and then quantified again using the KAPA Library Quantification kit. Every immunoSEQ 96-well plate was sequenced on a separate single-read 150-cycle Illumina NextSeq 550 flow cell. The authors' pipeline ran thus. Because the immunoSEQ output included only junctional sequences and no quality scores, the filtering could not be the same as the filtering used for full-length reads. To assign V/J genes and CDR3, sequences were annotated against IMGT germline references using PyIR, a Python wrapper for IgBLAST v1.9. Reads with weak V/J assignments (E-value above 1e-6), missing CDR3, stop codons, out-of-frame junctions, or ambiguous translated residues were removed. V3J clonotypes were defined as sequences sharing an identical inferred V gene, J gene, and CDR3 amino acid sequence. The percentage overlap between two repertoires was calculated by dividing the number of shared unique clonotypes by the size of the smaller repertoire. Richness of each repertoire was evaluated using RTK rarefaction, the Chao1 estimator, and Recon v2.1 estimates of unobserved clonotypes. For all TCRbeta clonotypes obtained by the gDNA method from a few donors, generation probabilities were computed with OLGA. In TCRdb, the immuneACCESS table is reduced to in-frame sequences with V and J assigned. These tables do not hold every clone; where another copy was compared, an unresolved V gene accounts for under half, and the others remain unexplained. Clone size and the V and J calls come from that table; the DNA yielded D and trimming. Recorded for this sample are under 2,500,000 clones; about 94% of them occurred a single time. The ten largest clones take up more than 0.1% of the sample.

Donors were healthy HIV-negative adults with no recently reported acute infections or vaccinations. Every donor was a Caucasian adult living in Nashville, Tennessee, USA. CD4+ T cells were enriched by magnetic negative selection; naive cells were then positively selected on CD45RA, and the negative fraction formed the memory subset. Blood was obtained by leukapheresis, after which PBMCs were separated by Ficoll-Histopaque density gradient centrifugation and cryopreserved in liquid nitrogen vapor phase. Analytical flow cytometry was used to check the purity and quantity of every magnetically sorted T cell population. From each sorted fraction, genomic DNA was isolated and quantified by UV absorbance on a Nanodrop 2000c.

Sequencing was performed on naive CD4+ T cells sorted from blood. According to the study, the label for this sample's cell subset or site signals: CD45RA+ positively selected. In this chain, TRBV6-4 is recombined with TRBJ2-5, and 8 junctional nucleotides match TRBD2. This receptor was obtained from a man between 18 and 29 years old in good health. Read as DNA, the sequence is TGTGCCAGCACCCCCCCCCAAGGTAGCGGGGCTAAAGAGACCCAGTACTTC. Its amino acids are CASTPPQGSGAKETQYF.